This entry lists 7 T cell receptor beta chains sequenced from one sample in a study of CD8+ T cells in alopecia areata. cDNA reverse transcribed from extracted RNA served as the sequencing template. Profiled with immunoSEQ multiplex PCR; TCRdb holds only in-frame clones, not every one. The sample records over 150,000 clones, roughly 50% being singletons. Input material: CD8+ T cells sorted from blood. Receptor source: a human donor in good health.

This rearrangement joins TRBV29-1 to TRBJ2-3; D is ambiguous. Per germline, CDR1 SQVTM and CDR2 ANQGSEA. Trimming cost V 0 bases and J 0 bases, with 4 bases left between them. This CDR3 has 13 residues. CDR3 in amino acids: CSVEDGSTDTQYF. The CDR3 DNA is TGCAGCGTTGAAGACGGTAGCACAGATACGCAGTATTTT.

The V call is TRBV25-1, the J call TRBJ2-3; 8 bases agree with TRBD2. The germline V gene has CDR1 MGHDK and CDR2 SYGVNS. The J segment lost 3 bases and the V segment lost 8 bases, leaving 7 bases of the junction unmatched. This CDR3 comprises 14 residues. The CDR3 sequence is CASSGGGTTDTQYF. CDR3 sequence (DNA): TGTGCCAGCTCGGGAGGGGGGACTACAGATACGCAGTATTTT.

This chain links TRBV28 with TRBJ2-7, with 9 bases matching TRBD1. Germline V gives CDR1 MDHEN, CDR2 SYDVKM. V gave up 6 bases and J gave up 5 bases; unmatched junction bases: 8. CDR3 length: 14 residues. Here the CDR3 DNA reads TGTGCCAGCAGCCCGGGACAGGGAATCGACGAGCAGTACTTC. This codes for CASSPGQGIDEQYF.

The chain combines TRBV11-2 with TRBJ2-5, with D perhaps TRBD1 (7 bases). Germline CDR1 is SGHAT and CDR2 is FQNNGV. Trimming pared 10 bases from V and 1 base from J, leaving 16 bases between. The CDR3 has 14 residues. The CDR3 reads CATGQGGLQETQYF. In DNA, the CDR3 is TGTGCCACAGGTCAGGGGGGCCTCCAAGAGACCCAGTACTTC.

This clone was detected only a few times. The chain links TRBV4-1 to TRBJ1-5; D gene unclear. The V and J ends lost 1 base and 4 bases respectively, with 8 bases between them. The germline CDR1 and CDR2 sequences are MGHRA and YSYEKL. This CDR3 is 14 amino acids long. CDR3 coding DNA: TGCGCCAGCAGCCAAGGGGCCTCGAATCAGCCCCAGCATTTT. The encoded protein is CASSQGASNQPQHF.

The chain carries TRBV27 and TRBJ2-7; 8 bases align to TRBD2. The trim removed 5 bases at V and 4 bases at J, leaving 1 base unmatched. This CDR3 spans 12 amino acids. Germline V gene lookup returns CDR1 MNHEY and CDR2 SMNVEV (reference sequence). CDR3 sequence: CASSPSGYEQYF. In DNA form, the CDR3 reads TGTGCCAGCAGTCCTAGCGGGTACGAGCAGTACTTC.

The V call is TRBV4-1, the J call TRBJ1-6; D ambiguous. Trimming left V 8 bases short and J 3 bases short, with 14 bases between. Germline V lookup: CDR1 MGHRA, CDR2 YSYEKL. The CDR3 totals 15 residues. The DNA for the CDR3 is TGCGCCAGCGCCAATTCACCAGGCTATAATTCACCCCTCCACTTT. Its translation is CASANSPGYNSPLHF.